These T cell receptor beta chains were read from a single sample in a study of T-cell reconstitution after alpha-beta-depleted transplantation in children. TCRdb analysed the PCR reads with MiXCR anew, one entry per CDR3 protein. Of roughly 670,000 distinct CDR3 sequences detected, less than 15% appear once; the ten largest clones hold 0.65% to 0.9%. The sequenced sample was PBMCs, obtained before TCRalphabeta/CD19-depleted stem cell transplant. The receptors originated from a girl aged 2 to 10 with congenital amegakaryocytic thrombocytopenia, due to receive a stem cell transplant. CDR3s leave out the opening cysteine and the closing phenylalanine or tryptophan. Fields, in order: V gene, CDR3 length, D gene, J gene, CDR3 protein. A D gene is named only where the DNA matches it firmly.

TRBV7-3	19	TRBD2	TRBJ2-3	ASSLMWISGREGVSTDTQY
TRBV28	13	.	TRBJ1-1	ASSRASGRNTEAF
TRBV20-1	9	.	TRBJ2-5	SAQRAETQY
TRBV5-1	12	TRBD2	TRBJ2-3	ATTPTSETDTQY
TRBV6-5	15	.	TRBJ2-7	ASSYSIGLGGAYEQY
TRBV7-9	12	TRBD1	TRBJ2-1	ASSFGQGYNEQF
TRBV12-3/TRBV12-4	13	.	TRBJ1-2	ASSLRGVVFYGYT
TRBV2	9	.	TRBJ2-7	ASRNKGEQY
TRBV5-1	16	.	TRBJ2-1	ASSLALSILFRVNEQF
TRBV3-1	11	.	TRBJ2-1	ASSQDYGGEQF
TRBV20-1	12	.	TRBJ1-2	SALPHTRSNGYT
TRBV28	16	TRBD2	TRBJ2-3	ASSLRLAGERNTDTQY